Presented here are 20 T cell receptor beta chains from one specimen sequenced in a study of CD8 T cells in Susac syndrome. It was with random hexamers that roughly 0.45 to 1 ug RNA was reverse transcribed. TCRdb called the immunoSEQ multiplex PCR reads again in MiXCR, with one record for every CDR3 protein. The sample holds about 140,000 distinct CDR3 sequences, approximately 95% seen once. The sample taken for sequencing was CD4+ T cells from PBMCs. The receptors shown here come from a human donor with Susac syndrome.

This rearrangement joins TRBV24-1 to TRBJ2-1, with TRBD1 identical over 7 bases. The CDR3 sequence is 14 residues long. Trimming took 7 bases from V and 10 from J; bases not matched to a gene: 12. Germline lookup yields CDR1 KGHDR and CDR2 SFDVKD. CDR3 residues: CATSTRDSRGEQFF. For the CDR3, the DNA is TGTGCCACCAGCACCCGGGACAGCAGAGGCGAGCAGTTCTTC.

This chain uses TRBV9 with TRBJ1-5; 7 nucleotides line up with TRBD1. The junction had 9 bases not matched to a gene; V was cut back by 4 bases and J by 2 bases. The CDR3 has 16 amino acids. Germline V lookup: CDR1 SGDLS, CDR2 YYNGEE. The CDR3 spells CASSPGGARGNQPQHF. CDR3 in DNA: TGTGCCAGCAGCCCAGGGGGAGCGAGGGGCAATCAGCCCCAGCATTTT.

The CDR3 DNA is TGTGCCAGCAGCCGGCAGGGTTCGGATCAAGAGACCCAGTACTTC. The encoded protein is CASSRQGSDQETQYF. The rearrangement joins TRBV5-4 to TRBJ2-5, with a possible D match to TRBD1 (5 bases). Germline V gene sequence: CDR1 SGHNT, CDR2 YYREEE (reference sequence). The CDR3 is 15 amino acids. The V gene lost 4 bases and the J gene lost 2 bases, with 15 bases spanning the gap.

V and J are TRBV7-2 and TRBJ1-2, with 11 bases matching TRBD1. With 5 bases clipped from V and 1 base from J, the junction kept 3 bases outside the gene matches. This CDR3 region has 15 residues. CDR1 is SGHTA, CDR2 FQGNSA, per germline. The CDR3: CASSTGQGGNYGYTF. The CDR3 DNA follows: TGTGCCAGCAGCACGGGACAGGGGGGTAACTATGGCTACACCTTC.

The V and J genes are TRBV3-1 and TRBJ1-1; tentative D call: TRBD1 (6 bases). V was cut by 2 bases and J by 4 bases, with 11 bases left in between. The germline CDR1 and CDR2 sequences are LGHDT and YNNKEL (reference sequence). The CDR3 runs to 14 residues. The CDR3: CASSQLGGLTEAFF. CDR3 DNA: TGTGCCAGCAGCCAATTGGGGGGCCTCACTGAAGCTTTCTTT.

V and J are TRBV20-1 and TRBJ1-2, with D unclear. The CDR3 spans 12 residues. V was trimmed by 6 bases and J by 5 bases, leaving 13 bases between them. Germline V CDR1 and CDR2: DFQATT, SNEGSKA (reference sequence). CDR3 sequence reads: CSAETLRYGYTF. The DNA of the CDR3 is TGCAGTGCAGAGACGCTCAGATATGGCTACACCTTC.

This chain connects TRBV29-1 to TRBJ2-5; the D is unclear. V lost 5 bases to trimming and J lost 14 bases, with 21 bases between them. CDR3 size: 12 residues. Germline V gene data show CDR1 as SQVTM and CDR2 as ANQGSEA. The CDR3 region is CSVYSQTRPLYF. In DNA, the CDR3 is TGCAGCGTTTACTCCCAGACCCGTCCTTTATACTTC. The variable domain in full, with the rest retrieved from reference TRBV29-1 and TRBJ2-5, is SAVISQKPSRDICQRGTSLTIQCQVDSQVTMMFWYRQQPGQSLTLIATANQGSEATYESGFVIDKFPISRPNLTFSTLTVSNMSPEDSSIYLCSVYSQTRPLYFGPGTRLLVL.

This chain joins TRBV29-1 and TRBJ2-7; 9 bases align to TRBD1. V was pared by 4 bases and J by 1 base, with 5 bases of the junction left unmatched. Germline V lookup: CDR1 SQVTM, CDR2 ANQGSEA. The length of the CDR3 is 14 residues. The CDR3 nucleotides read TGCAGCGTTGGCCCGGGACAGGGATCCTACGAGCAGTACTTC. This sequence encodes CSVGPGQGSYEQYF.

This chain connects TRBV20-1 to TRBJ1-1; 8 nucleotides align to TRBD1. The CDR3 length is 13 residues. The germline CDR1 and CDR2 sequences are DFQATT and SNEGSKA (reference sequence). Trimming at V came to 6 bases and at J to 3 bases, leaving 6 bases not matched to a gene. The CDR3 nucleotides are TGCAGTGCGCTCAGGGGGCTGGACACTGAAGCTTTCTTT. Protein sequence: CSALRGLDTEAFF.

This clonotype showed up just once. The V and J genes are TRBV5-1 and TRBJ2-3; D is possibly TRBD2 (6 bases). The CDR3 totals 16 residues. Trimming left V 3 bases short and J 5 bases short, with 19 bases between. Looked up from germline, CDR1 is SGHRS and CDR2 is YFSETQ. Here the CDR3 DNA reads TGCGCCAGCAGCTCCCCGTCCGGGGGAGGAAGAGATACGCAGTATTTT. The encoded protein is CASSSPSGGGRDTQYF.

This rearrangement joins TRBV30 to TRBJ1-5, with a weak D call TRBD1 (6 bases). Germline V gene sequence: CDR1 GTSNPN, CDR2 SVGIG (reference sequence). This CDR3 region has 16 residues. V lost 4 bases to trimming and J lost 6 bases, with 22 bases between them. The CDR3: CAWTLPPGAIVQPQHF. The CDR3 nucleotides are TGTGCCTGGACCCTCCCTCCGGGGGCAATAGTTCAGCCCCAGCATTTT.

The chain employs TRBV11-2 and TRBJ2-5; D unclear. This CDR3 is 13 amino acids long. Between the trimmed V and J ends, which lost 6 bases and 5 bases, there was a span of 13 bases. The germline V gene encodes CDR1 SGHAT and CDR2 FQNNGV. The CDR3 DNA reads TGTGCCAGCAGTTACACTGTCCGGGAGACCCAGTACTTC. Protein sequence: CASSYTVRETQYF.

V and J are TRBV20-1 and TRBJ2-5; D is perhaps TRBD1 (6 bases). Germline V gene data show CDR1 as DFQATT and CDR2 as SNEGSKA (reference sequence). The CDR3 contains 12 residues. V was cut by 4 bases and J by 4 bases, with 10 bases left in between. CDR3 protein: CSATGDVETQYF. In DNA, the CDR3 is TGCAGTGCTACAGGGGACGTAGAGACCCAGTACTTC.

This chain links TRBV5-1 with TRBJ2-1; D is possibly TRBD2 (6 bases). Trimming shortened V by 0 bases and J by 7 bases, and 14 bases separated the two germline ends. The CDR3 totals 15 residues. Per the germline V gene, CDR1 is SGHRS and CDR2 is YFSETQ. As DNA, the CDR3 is TGCGCCAGCAGCTTGGGGGCGGGACTGTGGAATGAGCAGTTCTTC. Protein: CASSLGAGLWNEQFF.

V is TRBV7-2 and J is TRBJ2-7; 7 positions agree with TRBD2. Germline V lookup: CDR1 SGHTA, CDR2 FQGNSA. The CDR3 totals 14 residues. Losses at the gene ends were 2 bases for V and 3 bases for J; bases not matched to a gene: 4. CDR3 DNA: TGTGCCAGCAGCTTACGGGCTAGCGGCTACGAGCAGTACTTC. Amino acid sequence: CASSLRASGYEQYF.

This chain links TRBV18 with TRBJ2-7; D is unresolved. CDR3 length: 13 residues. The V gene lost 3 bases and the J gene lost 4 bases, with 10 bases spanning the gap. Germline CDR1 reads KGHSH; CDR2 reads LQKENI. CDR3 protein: CASSPLQGYEQYF. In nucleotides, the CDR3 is TGTGCCAGCTCACCGCTTCAAGGGTACGAGCAGTACTTC.

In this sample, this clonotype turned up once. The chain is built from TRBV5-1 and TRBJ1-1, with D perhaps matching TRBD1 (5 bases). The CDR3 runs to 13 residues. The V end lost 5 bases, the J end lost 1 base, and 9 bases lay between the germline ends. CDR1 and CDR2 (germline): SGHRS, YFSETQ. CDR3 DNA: TGCGCCAGCAGGGAGGGGCCGAACACTGAAGCTTTCTTT. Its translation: CASREGPNTEAFF.

As DNA, the CDR3 is TGCAGCGTTGTTGGGGTTGCGGTACCAGAGGAGTACTTC. This gives the protein CSVVGVAVPEEYF. The V and J genes are TRBV29-1 and TRBJ2-7; D ambiguous. The germline CDR1 and CDR2 sequences are SQVTM and ANQGSEA. Trimming cost V 4 bases and J 11 bases, with 21 bases left between them. This CDR3 is built from 13 residues.

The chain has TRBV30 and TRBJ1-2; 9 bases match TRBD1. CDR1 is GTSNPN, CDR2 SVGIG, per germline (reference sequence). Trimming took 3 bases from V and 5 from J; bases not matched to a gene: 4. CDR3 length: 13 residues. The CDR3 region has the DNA TGTGCCTGGAGATACGGGACAGGGTATGGCTACACCTTC. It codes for CAWRYGTGYGYTF.

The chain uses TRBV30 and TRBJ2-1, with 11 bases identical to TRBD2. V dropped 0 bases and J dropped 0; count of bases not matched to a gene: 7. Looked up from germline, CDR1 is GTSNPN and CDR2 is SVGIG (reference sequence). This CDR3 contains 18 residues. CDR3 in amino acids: CAWSVRLAGTRSYNEQFF. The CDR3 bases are TGTGCCTGGAGTGTACGACTAGCGGGGACCCGCTCCTACAATGAGCAGTTCTTC.